The 3 T cell receptor beta chains presented below share a single source sample, sequenced in a study of molecular identifiers for immune sequencing clone quantification listed by TCRdb under 2018. The library came from PCR. Reads for this sample came from a NextSeq 500. The public reads were reanalyzed by TCRdb: fastp trimming at Q25, MiXCR alignment, in-frame beta chains only. A single entry per CDR3 protein holds the most common genes and DNA from its merged rows. The sample table contains approximately 680,000 distinct CDR3 sequences; only one count was recorded for about 25% of them. The ten top clones hold 0.7% to 0.95% of the sample. The sequenced material came from naive CD8+ T cells from blood, with Jurkat cell RNA spiked in. Read against the paper, the sample's cell subset or site label means: FACS-sorted CD8+CD4-CCR7+CD45RA+ naive T cells. These receptors were obtained from a human donor in good health. Some libraries in this study had Jurkat cell RNA spiked in.

There are many counts of this clonotype. The V call is TRBV7-9, the J call TRBJ2-7; D call uncertain. Trimming removed 5 bases at V and 6 bases at J, with 8 bases between. The CDR3 extends over 11 amino acids. Per the germline V gene, CDR1 is SEHNR and CDR2 is FQNEAQ (reference sequence). This CDR3 is CASSRSLEQYF. The CDR3 DNA reads TGTGCCAGCAGCCGGAGTCTCGAGCAGTACTTC.

This clonotype has only a few counts. The chain joins TRBV27 to TRBJ1-1; D is uncertain. Germline V lookup: CDR1 MNHEY, CDR2 SMNVEV (reference sequence). The CDR3 contains 12 residues. Trimming left V 4 bases short and J 11 bases short, with 14 bases between. The chain's CDR3 is CASSSRGVGAFF. CDR3 DNA sequence: TGTGCCAGCAGTTCCCGTGGGGTTGGTGCTTTCTTT.

This clonotype was counted at least ten times. The CDR3 reads CASSRTSWDVTSRESTNEKLFF. DNA for the CDR3: TGTGCCAGCAGCCGAACATCGTGGGACGTCACGTCCCGAGAGTCAACTAATGAAAAACTGTTTTTT. The chain couples TRBV5-6 to TRBJ1-4, with D maybe TRBD1 (5 bases). Trimming left V 4 bases short and J 0 bases short, with 31 bases between. The CDR3 extends over 22 amino acids. Per germline, CDR1 SGHDT and CDR2 YYEEEE.